The sequence of this T cell receptor (beta chain) was determined in a study of blood T cells in healthy people across ages. The CDR3 contains 15 residues. V trimming: 6 bases; J trimming: 3 bases; junction bases outside the gene matches: 8. Combining a sample-barcoded 5' primer with a J-beta primer mix, a second PCR ran for 7 to 11 cycles. TCRdb re-called the 5' RACE reads through MiXCR, storing one row per CDR3 protein. The sample consists of 1.5 million to 2 million distinct CDR3 sequences, approximately 30% of them appearing once. The sample consisted of blood. This TCR derives from a woman younger than 45 in good health. The chain carries TRBV12-3 or TRBV12-4 and TRBJ2-7, with 10 bases fitting TRBD1. CDR3 region: CASSPGTGDYYEQYF. In nucleotides, the CDR3 is TGTGCCAGCAGCCCTGGGACAGGGGATTACTACGAGCAGTACTTC.